The rows below give T cell receptor beta chains drawn from one sample of a study of spatial heterogeneity in lung cancer. TCRdb re-called the 5' RACE reads through MiXCR, storing one row per CDR3 protein. The sample holds around 1,500 distinct CDR3 sequences, 5.5% to 6% seen once. The specimen was lung tumor tissue, collected at surgery. Receptors originate from a female donor with early-stage non-small cell lung cancer. Both conserved end residues are trimmed from each CDR3. The order of the fields is CDR3 protein, V gene.

CDR3 protein: ASSFPNTEAF; V gene: TRBV11-2
CDR3 protein: ASSFGGRTDTQY; V gene: TRBV5-1
CDR3 protein: SAGPVTTDTQY; V gene: TRBV20-1
CDR3 protein: ASSPQGGSNQPQH; V gene: TRBV6-5
CDR3 protein: ASRFTSAGELF; V gene: TRBV12-3/TRBV12-4
CDR3 protein: ASSPGGKLGIQY; V gene: TRBV6-6
CDR3 protein: ASSYFGDTEAF; V gene: TRBV6-5
CDR3 protein: AITMGGGYQYSTDTQY; V gene: TRBV28
CDR3 protein: ASSPYRGTEAF; V gene: TRBV18
CDR3 protein: ASSLGTQGSTEAF; V gene: TRBV7-3
CDR3 protein: VSDSPGQAKDTQY; V gene: TRBV28
CDR3 protein: SARRTGEDNQPQH; V gene: TRBV20-1
CDR3 protein: ASSIKAGTVDEQF; V gene: TRBV7-9
CDR3 protein: ASSVAGWGTGELF; V gene: TRBV10-2
CDR3 protein: ASSYQGAQY; V gene: TRBV6-5
CDR3 protein: ASSFSQYEQY; V gene: TRBV6-2/TRBV6-3
CDR3 protein: ASSDRGGETQY; V gene: TRBV19
CDR3 protein: ASSLDRFSGANVLT; V gene: TRBV7-2
CDR3 protein: ASRAGGEGETQY; V gene: TRBV5-1
CDR3 protein: ASIKGDSGEAF; V gene: TRBV6-5
CDR3 protein: ASSLAPIATGETQY; V gene: TRBV7-2
CDR3 protein: AISGRTGGLVEQY; V gene: TRBV10-3
CDR3 protein: ASSPGSTYEQY; V gene: TRBV28
CDR3 protein: SARRLASQETQY; V gene: TRBV20-1
CDR3 protein: ASSPRTINEQF; V gene: TRBV7-7
CDR3 protein: ASRGTVYQPQH; V gene: TRBV2
CDR3 protein: ASSYSSNQPQH; V gene: TRBV6-5
CDR3 protein: ASRVNSNTRGNQPQH; V gene: TRBV27
CDR3 protein: SVRNLDRGDEQY; V gene: TRBV29-1
CDR3 protein: SARGTGGNSPLH; V gene: TRBV20-1
CDR3 protein: ASTANNEQF; V gene: TRBV12-3/TRBV12-4
CDR3 protein: ASSVSAAGSRF; V gene: TRBV6-1
CDR3 protein: AWRSGSVGELF; V gene: TRBV30
CDR3 protein: SASVTSHEQY; V gene: TRBV20-1
CDR3 protein: SARAWQGHEKLF; V gene: TRBV20-1
CDR3 protein: ASTPLGQGYGEQY; V gene: TRBV28
CDR3 protein: ASRGQGAGELF; V gene: TRBV6-6
CDR3 protein: ASSDAPNTGELF; V gene: TRBV2
CDR3 protein: ATSQGLAGGPDTQY; V gene: TRBV27
CDR3 protein: ATSNVRQGSSGANVLT; V gene: TRBV24-1
CDR3 protein: ASSFLGAAADTQY; V gene: TRBV12-3/TRBV12-4